Following are 18 T cell receptor beta chains from one sample sequenced in a study of T cell repertoires in cytomegalovirus infection (dated by TCRdb to the late 2010s). The sequencer listed for this sample is Illumina HiSeq 1500. Using fastp trimming at Q25 and MiXCR clonotype assembly, TCRdb reanalyzed the public sequencing data and kept in-frame beta chains. Each CDR3 protein gets just one entry, which takes the most common genes and DNA from the rows behind it. A total of some 240,000 distinct CDR3 sequences appear in this sample, about 17% of them only once. Over 40% of the sample rests with the top ten. Sequenced input: CD8+ T cells from PBMCs. These receptors were obtained from a human donor in good health (CMV status not recorded). Some clones in this sample may be carry-over from other donors' samples.

Ten or more counts support this clonotype. This chain uses TRBV7-9 with TRBJ2-7; D is perhaps TRBD1 or TRBD2 (6 bases each). Germline CDR1 and CDR2: SEHNR and FQNEAQ (reference sequence). Trimming removed 5 bases from V and 1 base from J, with 15 bases in between. The length of the CDR3 is 15 residues. Here the CDR3 reads CASSPEGGSSYEQYF. The CDR3 nucleotides are TGTGCCAGCAGCCCAGAGGGGGGAAGTTCCTACGAGCAGTACTTC.

The chain uses TRBV4-1 and TRBJ1-2; 8 nucleotides line up with TRBD1. V dropped 1 base and J dropped 6; count of bases not matched to a gene: 7. There are 15 residues in the CDR3. Germline lookup yields CDR1 MGHRA and CDR2 YSYEKL. CDR3 region: CASSQGERTGNGYTF. CDR3 DNA: TGCGCCAGCAGCCAAGGGGAGAGGACAGGGAATGGCTACACCTTC.

This clonotype showed up just a few times. The chain employs TRBV6-2 or TRBV6-3 and TRBJ2-7, with D perhaps matching TRBD1 or TRBD2 (6 bases each). The ends were cut back, 5 bases at V and 3 bases at J, with 14 bases in the middle. Per the germline V gene, CDR1 is MNHEY and CDR2 is SVGEGT. The CDR3 extends over 14 amino acids. In nucleotides, the CDR3 is TGTGCCAGCAGTCTCCTCGGGGGCTACTACGAGCAGTACTTC. Protein product: CASSLLGGYYEQYF.

This clonotype was seen repeatedly, ten times or more. The J gene is TRBJ1-6, the V gene TRBV7-2, with 8 positions matching TRBD1. Germline V gene data show CDR1 as SGHTA and CDR2 as FQGNSA. CDR3 length: 17 amino acids. The V and J ends lost 1 base and 6 bases, in that order; junction bases with no gene match: 8. In DNA form, the CDR3 reads TGTGCCAGCAGCTTAGAAATCCAGGGGGCGAGTAATTCACCCCTCCACTTT. Its translation: CASSLEIQGASNSPLHF.

This clonotype appeared a few times. The rearrangement uses TRBV5-6 and TRBJ2-5; tentatively, D is TRBD1 (6 bases). Trimming took 4 bases from V and 2 from J, leaving 12 bases between them. This CDR3 region has 14 residues. Per the germline V gene, CDR1 is SGHDT and CDR2 is YYEEEE. In DNA, the CDR3 is TGTGCCAGCAGCCCCGAGGGGGTACAAGAGACCCAGTACTTC. Encoded protein: CASSPEGVQETQYF.

This clonotype was observed at least ten times. The rearrangement links TRBV6-5 to TRBJ2-5; the match to TRBD2 covers 9 bases. This CDR3 comprises 16 residues. The germline V gene encodes CDR1 MNHEY and CDR2 SVGAGI. After removal of 8 bases from V and 4 bases from J, the junction contained 14 bases not matched to a gene. This chain's CDR3 is CASSARGGQGGETQYF. CDR3 in DNA: TGTGCCAGCTCCGCGCGGGGGGGCCAGGGCGGAGAGACCCAGTACTTC.

A note on this clonotype: A read error is possible here, since a much larger clone lies one base away. The CDR3 end shows no conserved phenylalanine or tryptophan, and so a read error is likely. The chain couples TRBV7-6 to TRBJ2-5; 8 bases agree with TRBD1. This CDR3 is built from 17 residues. Germline V lookup: CDR1 SGHVS, CDR2 FNYEAQ. J was trimmed by 1 base and V by 1 base; bases with no gene match: 8. The CDR3, as DNA: TGTGCCAGCAGCTTAGTACGTCGGGACAGGTTCCAAGAGACCCAGTACTCC. Protein: CASSLVRRDRFQETQYS.

This clonotype has a count of ten or more. The genes are TRBV7-2 and TRBJ2-3, with 13 bases lining up with TRBD2. The ends lost 5 bases at V and 6 bases at J; junction bases unmatched: 8. Germline-derived CDR1 and CDR2 are SGHTA and FQGNSA. This CDR3 contains 16 residues. The CDR3 coding sequence is TGTGCCAGCAGCCAGACTAGCGGGGGGCCGATGGATACGCAGTATTTT. This sequence encodes CASSQTSGGPMDTQYF.

The table lists this clonotype with many counts. The rearrangement uses TRBV7-2 and TRBJ2-7; TRBD2 matches at 11 bases. The CDR3 loop spans 15 amino acids. Germline trimming cut 3 bases from V and 7 bases from J; bases unmatched to any gene: 8. Germline V gene data show CDR1 as SGHTA and CDR2 as FQGNSA. The CDR3 DNA is TGTGCCAGCAGCTTTGGTAGCGGGGGGGCCCAAGAGCAGTACTTC. This sequence encodes CASSFGSGGAQEQYF.

This clonotype has at least ten counts. The chain carries TRBV7-6 and TRBJ2-7; D tentatively reads TRBD1 or TRBD2 (6 bases each). The CDR3 extends over 15 amino acids. CDR1 and CDR2 from the germline V gene are SGHVS and FNYEAQ. Trimming removed 5 bases at V and 11 bases at J, with 25 bases between. The chain's CDR3 is CASSPVAQGLEWEYF. The CDR3 DNA sequence: TGTGCCAGCAGCCCAGTAGCACAGGGACTTGAGTGGGAGTACTTC.

This clonotype was observed at least ten times. The junction departs from germline at one end; a sequencing error may be responsible. V and J are TRBV7-7 and TRBJ2-1; TRBD1 agrees at 9 bases. Germline V gene data show CDR1 as SSHAT and CDR2 as FNYEAQ (reference sequence). The CDR3 extends over 16 amino acids. This CDR3 is CASSSYRDREASEQFF. In DNA, the CDR3 is TGTGCTAGCAGCTCGTATAGGGACAGGGAGGCTAGTGAGCAGTTCTTC.

This clonotype was seen many times. The V and J genes are TRBV4-2 and TRBJ1-1; possibly TRBD1 for D (6 bases). This CDR3 is 15 amino acids long. From germline, CDR1 is LGHNA and CDR2 YNFKEQ. The V and J ends lost 0 bases and 4 bases respectively, with 12 bases between them. CDR3 DNA: TGTGCCAGCAGCCAAGACTTGGGGGCTGCCACTGAAGCTTTCTTT. Protein product: CASSQDLGAATEAFF.

This clonotype was picked up a small number of times. J is TRBJ2-7 and V is TRBV9; 12 nucleotides align to TRBD2. Germline CDR1 reads SGDLS; CDR2 reads YYNGEE. V shed 3 bases, J shed 3 bases, and the junction held 4 bases outside the gene matches. CDR3 size: 15 residues. In DNA form, the CDR3 reads TGTGCCAGCAGCGCGACTAGCGGGGGCTACTACGAGCAGTACTTC. This codes for CASSATSGGYYEQYF.

The CDR3 here is CASLDSDRGLTEAFF. CDR3 coding DNA: TGTGCCAGCCTAGATTCGGACAGGGGGCTTACTGAAGCTTTCTTT. V is TRBV6-2 or TRBV6-3 and J is TRBJ1-1; 11 bases align to TRBD1. Unmatched junction bases numbered 10, after V lost 8 bases and J lost 5 bases. The CDR3 spans 15 residues. Germline V lookup: CDR1 MNHEY, CDR2 SVGEGT.

This clonotype was observed a handful of times. This chain links TRBV28 with TRBJ2-7; 11 bases are shared with TRBD1. Germline CDR1 reads MDHEN; CDR2 reads SYDVKM. The CDR3 runs 14 residues. The V gene end was trimmed by 6 bases and the J gene end by 5 bases; junction bases not matched to a gene: 6. The CDR3 spells CASSTGTGGNEQYF. In DNA form, the CDR3 reads TGTGCCAGCAGCACCGGGACAGGGGGAAACGAGCAGTACTTC. Using reference TRBV28 and TRBJ2-7 for the parts outside the CDR3, the full variable domain is DVKVTQSSRYLVKRTGEKVFLECVQDMDHENMFWYRQDPGLGLRLIYFSYDVKMKEKGDIPEGYSVSREKKERFSLILESASTNQTSMYLCASSTGTGGNEQYFGPGTRLTVT.

This clonotype was seen more than once but under ten times. The rearrangement links TRBV2 to TRBJ2-7, with 8 bases identical to TRBD2. Trimming at V came to 0 bases and at J to 6 bases, leaving 13 bases not matched to a gene. In germline, CDR1 is SNHLY, CDR2 FYNNEI. The CDR3 runs 17 residues. The CDR3 reads CASSEAGSGVLIPEQYF. The CDR3 DNA reads TGTGCCAGCAGTGAAGCGGGTAGCGGGGTCCTTATTCCCGAGCAGTACTTC.

J is TRBJ1-2 and V is TRBV7-6, with 9 positions matching TRBD1. CDR1 is SGHVS and CDR2 is FNYEAQ in the germline V gene. This CDR3 spans 15 amino acids. V lost 4 bases and J lost 3; bases outside the gene matches: 6. CDR3 sequence: CASSSTQGADYGYTF. In DNA form, the CDR3 reads TGTGCCAGCAGCTCAACACAGGGGGCCGACTATGGCTACACCTTC.

The V gene is TRBV4-3, the J gene TRBJ2-2; no reliable D call. With 0 bases removed from V and 4 bases from J, the gap between germline ends came to 12 bases. CDR1 is LGHNA and CDR2 is YSLEER in the germline V gene. The CDR3 has 16 amino acids. For the CDR3, the DNA is TGCGCCAGCAGCCAAGATTGGTCCAGTCTCACCGGGGAGCTGTTTTTT. Encoded protein: CASSQDWSSLTGELFF.